One sample yielded the 26 T cell receptor beta chains listed below, sequenced in a study of blood T cell repertoires in COVID-19. Profiled with immunoSEQ multiplex PCR; TCRdb holds only in-frame clones, not every one. This table has roughly 240,000 clones, approximately 86% appearing once. The material sequenced was peripheral blood. These receptor sequences come from a man younger than 35 with active or convalescent COVID-19.

The chain recombines TRBV28 with TRBJ2-5; D unresolved. Germline CDR1 reads MDHEN; CDR2 reads SYDVKM. This CDR3 spans 13 amino acids. Trimming cost V 2 bases and J 5 bases, with 9 bases left between them. For the CDR3, the DNA is TGTGCCAGCAGTTTAGGTCAGTCGGAGACCCAGTACTTC. Translation: CASSLGQSETQYF.

The chain links TRBV19 to TRBJ1-2; TRBD1 might be the D (6 bases). CDR3 size: 12 residues. Germline CDR1 reads LNHDA; CDR2 reads SQIVND (reference sequence). Trimming took 5 bases from V and 7 from J, leaving 11 bases between them. In nucleotides, the CDR3 is TGTGCCAGTAGTCAAACAGGGAGTGGCTACACCTTC. This gives the protein CASSQTGSGYTF.

This clone was found a few times. The chain has TRBV4-1 and TRBJ1-4; 10 bases align to TRBD1. CDR3 length: 15 amino acids. V dropped 3 bases and J dropped 13; count of bases not matched to a gene: 11. Germline values: CDR1 MGHRA, CDR2 YSYEKL. The CDR3 here is CASSHSGTGEYLLFF. In DNA, the CDR3 is TGCGCCAGCAGCCATTCCGGGACAGGGGAGTATTTACTGTTTTTT.

V usage is TRBV5-1 and J usage is TRBJ1-6; the match to TRBD1 covers 7 bases. This CDR3 has 14 residues. V dropped 4 bases and J dropped 7; count of bases not matched to a gene: 5. CDR1 SGHRS and CDR2 YFSETQ come from the germline V gene. The CDR3 protein is CASSPGQPNSPLHF. The DNA of the CDR3 is TGCGCCAGCAGCCCGGGACAGCCGAATTCACCCCTCCACTTT.

V and J are TRBV6-1 and TRBJ2-2; tentative D call: TRBD2 (6 bases). V lost 0 bases and J lost 6, with 11 bases in between. Germline V gene sequence: CDR1 MNHNS, CDR2 SASEGT. The CDR3 has 15 amino acids. The CDR3 nucleotides are TGTGCCAGCAGTGAAGCGCTTCAGCGGGCCGGGGAGCTGTTTTTT. As protein: CASSEALQRAGELFF.

This clone was recorded a few times. The chain recombines TRBV4-2 with TRBJ2-7, with a possible D match to TRBD1 (7 bases). The germline V and J ends were trimmed by 0 bases and 2 bases, with 14 bases remaining between them. The germline V gene encodes CDR1 LGHNA and CDR2 YNFKEQ. This CDR3 comprises 16 residues. The CDR3: CASSQDGGTAAYEQYF. The CDR3 bases are TGTGCCAGCAGCCAAGATGGCGGGACAGCTGCCTACGAGCAGTACTTC.

V gene TRBV12-3 or TRBV12-4 combines with J gene TRBJ1-1; tentatively, D is TRBD1 (6 bases). Between the trimmed V and J ends, which lost 6 bases and 8 bases, there was a span of 13 bases. The CDR3 consists of 12 residues. The CDR3 spells CASSWGGREAFF. The CDR3 bases are TGTGCCAGCAGCTGGGGGGGGCGGGAAGCTTTCTTT.

The chain links TRBV6-1 to TRBJ2-7; 9 positions match TRBD1. Germline V gives CDR1 MNHNS, CDR2 SASEGT. This CDR3 comprises 16 residues. The J segment lost 2 bases and the V segment lost 0 bases, leaving 5 bases of the junction unmatched. Written as DNA, the CDR3 is TGTGCCAGCAGTGAAGCCGGGACAGGGAACCCCTACGAGCAGTACTTC. Translation gives CASSEAGTGNPYEQYF.

The chain is built from TRBV29-1 and TRBJ2-1; a weak D match, TRBD2 (5 bases). Germline V CDR1 and CDR2: SQVTM, ANQGSEA. Trimming stripped 5 bases from V and 5 bases from J, with 10 bases between. CDR3 size: 12 residues. The CDR3 region has the DNA TGCAGCGTTTTGGCTAGCAACAATGAGCAGTTCTTC. Its translation: CSVLASNNEQFF.

J is TRBJ2-3 and V is TRBV7-3, with 9 bases matching TRBD1. Germline V gene lookup returns CDR1 SGHTA and CDR2 FQGTGA. V lost 5 bases and J lost 4; bases outside the gene matches: 10. This CDR3 comprises 16 residues. CDR3 sequence reads: CASSPDGTGRPDTQYF. The CDR3 DNA is TGTGCCAGCAGCCCCGACGGGACAGGGAGGCCAGATACGCAGTATTTT.

V and J are TRBV6-6 and TRBJ2-2; TRBD1 matches at 10 bases. The CDR3 is 15 amino acids. Losses at the gene ends were 7 bases for V and 2 bases for J; bases not matched to a gene: 4. CDR1 is MNHNY, CDR2 SVGAGI, per germline (reference sequence). The CDR3 nucleotides read TGTGCCAGCAACCCGACAGGGGGCAACACCGGGGAGCTGTTTTTT. This translates into CASNPTGGNTGELFF.

This chain connects TRBV19 to TRBJ2-2; the D gene is possibly TRBD1 (5 bases). The V gene lost 2 bases and the J gene lost 0 bases, with 13 bases spanning the gap. Germline-derived CDR1 and CDR2 are LNHDA and SQIVND (reference sequence). The CDR3 runs 17 residues. The CDR3 sequence: CASSIHAQGPNTGELFF. As DNA, the CDR3 is TGTGCCAGTAGTATACATGCCCAGGGCCCGAACACCGGGGAGCTGTTTTTT.

This CDR3 is CASSRLIVDGGLTNEQFF. The CDR3 coding sequence is TGTGCCAGCAGCAGACTGATTGTTGACGGGGGGCTTACGAATGAGCAGTTCTTC. The V and J genes are TRBV11-2 and TRBJ2-1; D possibly corresponds to TRBD2 (7 bases). CDR1 and CDR2 (germline): SGHAT, FQNNGV. The CDR3 is made up of 18 amino acids. V gave up 5 bases and J gave up 7 bases, with 27 bases separating them.

The rearrangement links TRBV29-1 to TRBJ1-1, with D hard to call. The CDR3 spans 13 residues. Per the germline V gene, CDR1 is SQVTM and CDR2 is ANQGSEA. V was trimmed by 4 bases and J by 4 bases, leaving 13 bases between them. CDR3: CSVVTHSSTEAFF. The CDR3 DNA reads TGCAGCGTTGTTACCCATTCGAGCACTGAAGCTTTCTTT.

The gene calls are TRBV28 and TRBJ2-3; 7 bases line up with TRBD1. This CDR3 comprises 13 residues. Germline V gene lookup returns CDR1 MDHEN and CDR2 SYDVKM. Trimming cost V 5 bases and J 4 bases; bases outside gene matches: 3. For the CDR3, the DNA is TGTGCCAGCAGTCCCGGACAGGCAGATACGCAGTATTTT. Translated, it gives CASSPGQADTQYF.

The V call is TRBV5-1, the J call TRBJ1-4, with 8 nucleotides matching TRBD1. Per the germline V gene, CDR1 is SGHRS and CDR2 is YFSETQ. The ends lost 0 bases at V and 8 bases at J; junction bases unmatched: 6. The CDR3 consists of 15 residues. CDR3 protein: CASSLGGTGWEKLFF. In nucleotides, the CDR3 is TGCGCCAGCAGCTTGGGCGGGACAGGTTGGGAAAAACTGTTTTTT.

A few counts support this clone. J is TRBJ2-7 and V is TRBV11-3; D is uncertain. This CDR3 spans 13 amino acids. CDR1 is SGHNT and CDR2 is YENEEA in the germline V gene. The V and J ends lost 5 bases and 2 bases respectively, with 10 bases between them. CDR3 protein: CASSLYGPYEQYF. In nucleotides, the CDR3 is TGTGCCAGCAGCCTGTATGGCCCCTACGAGCAGTACTTC.

The chain links TRBV7-9 to TRBJ1-3; 10 bases fit TRBD1. This CDR3 region has 15 residues. The germline V gene encodes CDR1 SEHNR and CDR2 FQNEAQ (reference sequence). The V segment lost 3 bases and the J segment 4 bases; nucleotides outside the gene matches: 3. The CDR3 nucleotides are TGTGCCAGCAGCTTTGGACAGGGGGACGGAAACACCATATATTTT. Translating gives CASSFGQGDGNTIYF. Complete variable domain (other parts from reference TRBV7-9 and TRBJ1-3): DTGVSQNPRHKITKRGQNVTFRCDPISEHNRLYWYRQTLGQGPEFLTYFQNEAQLEKSRLLSDRFSAERPKGSFSTLEIQRTEQGDSAMYLCASSFGQGDGNTIYFGEGSWLTVV.

V usage is TRBV28 and J usage is TRBJ1-3; no firm D call. Trimming shortened V by 4 bases and J by 0 bases, and 10 bases separated the two germline ends. The CDR3 contains 15 residues. Germline lookup yields CDR1 MDHEN and CDR2 SYDVKM. CDR3 DNA sequence: TGTGCCAGCAGTTCCCCTACCCGCTCTGGAAACACCATATATTTT. This gives the protein CASSSPTRSGNTIYF.

This chain links TRBV6-5 with TRBJ1-5; no reliable D call. This CDR3 is built from 13 residues. Trimming removed 6 bases from V and 0 bases from J, with 6 bases in between. Germline loops: CDR1 MNHEY, CDR2 SVGAGI. The CDR3 sequence is CASSPGSNQPQHF. As DNA, the CDR3 is TGTGCCAGCAGCCCGGGTAGCAATCAGCCCCAGCATTTT.

V is TRBV7-6 and J is TRBJ2-7; 10 bases agree with TRBD2. CDR3 length equals 15 residues. Germline-derived CDR1 and CDR2 are SGHVS and FNYEAQ. The V and J ends lost 5 bases and 3 bases, in that order; junction bases with no gene match: 7. The CDR3 DNA follows: TGTGCCAGCAGCGCCGCTAGCGGGAGAGTCTACGAGCAGTACTTC. Translating it yields CASSAASGRVYEQYF.

The chain links TRBV7-2 to TRBJ1-4, with unresolved D. Per germline, CDR1 SGHTA and CDR2 FQGNSA. V was shortened by 3 bases and J by 3 bases, with 11 bases between the two germline ends. CDR3 length equals 15 residues. The CDR3: CASSLVGRPNEKLFF. The CDR3, as DNA: TGTGCCAGCAGCTTGGTTGGGAGACCTAATGAAAAACTGTTTTTT.

The genes are TRBV10-3 and TRBJ1-4; possibly TRBD1 for D (6 bases). The germline gives CDR1 ENHRY, CDR2 SYGVKD. This CDR3 comprises 14 residues. V gave up 3 bases and J gave up 8 bases, with 13 bases separating them. DNA of the CDR3: TGTGCCATCAGTGATGAGCAGGGGTGGGAAAAACTGTTTTTT. Amino acid sequence: CAISDEQGWEKLFF.

This clone was detected only once. The chain carries TRBV18 and TRBJ2-5; possibly TRBD2 for D (5 bases). There are 14 residues in the CDR3. Trimming took 2 bases from V and 5 from J, leaving 12 bases between them. Germline CDR1 and CDR2: KGHSH and LQKENI. The CDR3 here is CASSPTSGDETQYF. As DNA, the CDR3 is TGTGCCAGCTCACCAACAAGCGGAGACGAGACCCAGTACTTC.

V is TRBV28 and J is TRBJ1-4; D uncertain. V gave up 8 bases and J gave up 4 bases, with 14 bases separating them. Germline-derived CDR1 and CDR2 are MDHEN and SYDVKM. The CDR3 extends over 14 amino acids. CDR3 region: CASPRFSHNEKLFF. DNA of the CDR3: TGTGCCAGCCCCCGGTTTAGCCATAATGAAAAACTGTTTTTT.

The chain couples TRBV7-2 to TRBJ2-3; possible D gene TRBD2, 6 bases. The germline gives CDR1 SGHTA, CDR2 FQGNSA. Trimming pared 5 bases from V and 0 bases from J, leaving 21 bases between. CDR3 size: 18 residues. As DNA, the CDR3 is TGTGCCAGCAGCGGGCGGGGAGGATACGGGAGAAGCACAGATACGCAGTATTTT. As protein: CASSGRGGYGRSTDTQYF.